The 23 T cell receptor beta chains below come from one sample, sequenced in a study of Graves' ophthalmopathy and Graves' hyperthyroidism. Amplification of the TCR beta CDR3 regions used RNA transcripts (as template). HTBI primers were employed in first-round RT-PCR, then a second-round multiplex PCR followed. A single record per CDR3 protein comes from TCRdb applying MiXCR to the multiplex PCR reads. This table holds 340,000 or so distinct CDR3 sequences, roughly a sixth found once. Sequenced sample: peripheral blood. Receptors were obtained from an adult man with Graves' ophthalmopathy.

This clonotype was recorded at least ten times. The chain is built from TRBV13 and TRBJ2-7, with D uncertain. CDR3 size: 13 residues. Germline CDR1 is PRHDT and CDR2 is FYEKMQ (reference sequence). Trimming took 2 bases from V and 9 from J, leaving 14 bases between them. The CDR3, as DNA: TGTGCCAGCAGCTTAAATTCGGTTCCCGGGCAGTACTTC. Translation gives CASSLNSVPGQYF.

Ten or more counts support this clonotype. This chain links TRBV10-1 with TRBJ2-5; 8 positions agree with TRBD1. Germline CDR1 and CDR2: WNHNN and SYGVQD (reference sequence). Unmatched junction bases numbered 5, after V lost 3 bases and J lost 5 bases. The CDR3 runs 14 residues. The CDR3 DNA reads as TGCGCCAGCAGTGAACAGGGGGGAGTTGAGACCCAGTACTTC. Its protein is CASSEQGGVETQYF.

This chain links TRBV3-1 with TRBJ2-5, with 10 bases aligning to TRBD2. V shed 1 base and J 4 bases; nucleotides not matched to a gene: 6. The CDR3 contains 16 residues. Germline V lookup: CDR1 LGHDT, CDR2 YNNKEL (reference sequence). The DNA for the CDR3 is TGTGCCAGCAGCCAAGTGATTAAGCGGGAGGGAGAGACCCAGTACTTC. Protein sequence: CASSQVIKREGETQYF.

Worth noting for this clonotype: This may be a read error: a much more frequent sequence differs by one nucleotide. This chain uses TRBV19 with TRBJ2-7; the match to TRBD1 covers 12 bases. Trimming at V came to 7 bases and at J to 4 bases, leaving 8 bases not matched to a gene. This CDR3 is built from 15 residues. CDR1 and CDR2 from the germline V gene are LNHDA and SQIVND (reference sequence). For the CDR3, the DNA is TGTGCCAGTACCCCCGGGACAGGGGGCAGATACGAGCAGTACTTC. Translating it yields CASTPGTGGRYEQYF.

This clonotype showed up many times. The rearrangement joins TRBV30 to TRBJ1-1; D remains unclear. V was clipped by 4 bases and J by 0 bases, with 6 bases between them. This CDR3 spans 12 amino acids. CDR1 is GTSNPN, CDR2 SVGIG, per germline (reference sequence). In DNA, the CDR3 is TGTGCCTGGATAAATTTGAACACTGAAGCTTTCTTT. Protein product: CAWINLNTEAFF.

This sequence joins TRBV6-1 and TRBJ1-2; D is unclear. The CDR3 loop spans 14 amino acids. CDR1 is MNHNS, CDR2 SASEGT, per germline. Trimming cost V 4 bases and J 5 bases, with 14 bases left between them. CDR3 nucleotide sequence: TGTGCCAGCAGTGTCCAAAGGACCGCTTATGGCTACACCTTC. This translates into CASSVQRTAYGYTF.

This clonotype was recorded many times. Here the CDR3 DNA reads TGCAGTGCTAGAGCGCATAGTCAGCTCTATGGCTACACCTTC. As protein: CSARAHSQLYGYTF. V is TRBV20-1 and J is TRBJ1-2; D not resolved. Germline V gives CDR1 DFQATT, CDR2 SNEGSKA (reference sequence). This CDR3 has 14 amino acids. Trimming removed 1 base from V and 4 bases from J, with 13 bases in between.

The rearrangement joins TRBV6-4 to TRBJ2-5; D is ambiguous. The CDR3 has 14 amino acids. The germline V gene encodes CDR1 MRHNA and CDR2 SNTAGT. Trimming took off 5 bases at V and 2 bases at J, with 12 bases between the two ends. Here the CDR3 reads CASSYTPSQETQYF. In DNA, the CDR3 is TGTGCCAGCAGTTACACGCCCTCGCAAGAGACCCAGTACTTC.

The chain recombines TRBV6-1 with TRBJ1-1; D is possibly TRBD1 (6 bases). Trimming removed 7 bases at V and 5 bases at J, with 17 bases between. The CDR3 has 14 amino acids. Germline V gives CDR1 MNHNS, CDR2 SASEGT. CDR3 residues: CASNGAGAGTEAFF. The CDR3 bases are TGTGCCAGCAATGGCGCGGGGGCTGGAACTGAAGCTTTCTTT.

This clonotype has only a few counts. The gene calls are TRBV30 and TRBJ1-5; D may be TRBD1 (5 bases). This CDR3 contains 13 residues. Germline assignment: CDR1 GTSNPN and CDR2 SVGIG (reference sequence). Trimming removed 3 bases from V and 5 bases from J, with 11 bases in between. The CDR3 is CAWSGIGDQPQHF. CDR3 in DNA: TGTGCCTGGAGCGGGATAGGGGATCAGCCCCAGCATTTT.

This clonotype has at least ten counts. The chain joins TRBV10-3 to TRBJ1-1, with 9 bases aligning to TRBD1. CDR1 and CDR2 from the germline V gene are ENHRY and SYGVKD. The trim removed 7 bases at V and 5 bases at J, leaving 5 bases unmatched. The length of the CDR3 is 13 residues. DNA for the CDR3: TGTGCCATCACCGGGACAGGGCGAACTGAAGCTTTCTTT. This encodes CAITGTGRTEAFF.

In its sample, this clonotype was seen many times. CDR3 nucleotide sequence: TGTGCCAGCAGCGAGACAGGGTTTAATTCACCCCTCCACTTT. Amino acids: CASSETGFNSPLHF. This rearrangement joins TRBV9 to TRBJ1-6, with 7 bases identical to TRBD1. Germline assignment: CDR1 SGDLS and CDR2 YYNGEE. V lost 3 bases and J lost 6; bases outside the gene matches: 3. This CDR3 has 14 residues. The full variable domain, its missing parts supplied by reference TRBV9 and TRBJ1-6, is DSGVTQTPKHLITATGQRVTLRCSPRSGDLSVYWYQQSLDQGLQFLIQYYNGEERAKGNILERFSAQQFPDLHSELNLSSLELGDSALYFCASSETGFNSPLHFGNGTRLTVT.

This clonotype was found many times. The chain uses TRBV20-1 and TRBJ2-7; 9 bases agree with TRBD1. The CDR3 totals 15 residues. V lost 2 bases, J lost 6 bases, and 11 bases stayed unmatched. The germline V gene encodes CDR1 DFQATT and CDR2 SNEGSKA (reference sequence). The CDR3 coding sequence is TGCAGTGCTAGACTAGACCGGGACAGGGACGGCGAGCAGTACTTC. It is translated as CSARLDRDRDGEQYF.

This clonotype was seen repeatedly, ten times or more. The chain uses TRBV7-2 and TRBJ2-2; D gene ambiguous. In germline, CDR1 is SGHTA, CDR2 FQGNSA. CDR3 length: 16 amino acids. V gave up 0 bases and J gave up 6 bases, with 14 bases separating them. The CDR3 loop is CASSLAFVNRAGELFF. The CDR3 nucleotides are TGTGCCAGCAGCTTAGCATTCGTTAATAGGGCCGGGGAGCTGTTTTTT.

The chain is built from TRBV7-2 and TRBJ2-3; no firm D call. The CDR3 covers 13 residues. Germline V gene sequence: CDR1 SGHTA, CDR2 FQGNSA. V lost 5 bases and J lost 2, with 8 bases in between. The CDR3 DNA follows: TGTGCCAGCAGCGATTTATACACAGATACGCAGTATTTT. Residues: CASSDLYTDTQYF.

With respect to this clonotype: This sequence may be a read error, since a much larger clone differs from it by one base. J is TRBJ1-3 and V is TRBV20-1; 9 positions agree with TRBD1. With 6 bases clipped from V and 1 base from J, the junction kept 13 bases outside the gene matches. This CDR3 is built from 17 residues. CDR1 is DFQATT, CDR2 SNEGSKA, per germline (reference sequence). The chain's CDR3 is CSADGRSGTGSGNTIYF. The CDR3 DNA reads TGCAGTGCCGACGGTCGATCGGGGACAGGGTCTGGAAACACCATATATTTT.

This clonotype was counted many times. This chain connects TRBV5-1 to TRBJ2-2; 10 bases align to TRBD2. Unmatched junction bases numbered 5, after V lost 1 base and J lost 5 bases. The CDR3 is 16 residues long. Germline V lookup: CDR1 SGHRS, CDR2 YFSETQ. The CDR3 nucleotides are TGCGCCAGCAGCTTGTCTATAGCGGGAGGAACCGGGGAGCTGTTTTTT. This translates into CASSLSIAGGTGELFF.

This clonotype was detected only a few times. The chain employs TRBV4-1 and TRBJ2-5; possibly TRBD2 for D (6 bases). In germline, CDR1 is MGHRA, CDR2 YSYEKL. This CDR3 contains 15 residues. Trimming stripped 4 bases from V and 0 bases from J, with 12 bases between. The CDR3 DNA follows: TGCGCCAGCAGCCTCACGGAGGGCCACCAAGAGACCCAGTACTTC. Its protein product is CASSLTEGHQETQYF.

V is TRBV7-9 and J is TRBJ1-1; D unresolved. Germline assignment: CDR1 SEHNR and CDR2 FQNEAQ (reference sequence). The CDR3 covers 15 residues. Trimming removed 6 bases at V and 1 base at J, with 15 bases between. The CDR3 spells CASRDLATSNTEAFF. CDR3 bases: TGTGCCAGCAGGGATCTAGCGACCTCGAACACTGAAGCTTTCTTT.

This clonotype was recorded at least ten times. The genes are TRBV30 and TRBJ1-2; perhaps TRBD1 as D (6 bases). The CDR3 runs 12 residues. The germline V gene encodes CDR1 GTSNPN and CDR2 SVGIG (reference sequence). V was trimmed by 1 base and J by 4 bases, leaving 7 bases between them. The DNA of the CDR3 is TGTGCCTGGAGTGGACAGGTCTATGGCTACACCTTC. Translating gives CAWSGQVYGYTF.

This clonotype appeared many times. The rearrangement links TRBV6-1 to TRBJ1-2; 10 bases are a match to TRBD1. CDR1 is MNHNS, CDR2 SASEGT, per germline. The CDR3 is 14 residues long. Trimming took 5 bases from V and 11 from J; bases not matched to a gene: 11. The CDR3 loop is CASSPGDRGTGYTF. DNA for the CDR3: TGTGCCAGCAGTCCAGGGGACAGGGGTACTGGGTACACCTTC.

This clonotype was seen ten or more times. The chain has TRBV20-1 and TRBJ2-2, with D perhaps matching TRBD1 (7 bases). V was cut by 3 bases and J by 0 bases, with 14 bases left in between. Germline V lookup: CDR1 DFQATT, CDR2 SNEGSKA (reference sequence). This CDR3 spans 16 amino acids. The DNA of the CDR3 is TGCAGTGCTAGTCAGGGGGGTTTACCGAACACCGGGGAGCTGTTTTTT. This codes for CSASQGGLPNTGELFF.

The table lists this clonotype with a few counts. The chain links TRBV20-1 to TRBJ2-7; TRBD1 matches 10 bases. The V gene end was trimmed by 6 bases and the J gene end by 5 bases; junction bases not matched to a gene: 10. The CDR3 extends over 14 amino acids. Germline assignment: CDR1 DFQATT and CDR2 SNEGSKA (reference sequence). DNA for the CDR3: TGCAGTGCCCGATGGACAGGGGGTCGGAACGAGCAGTACTTC. Amino acids: CSARWTGGRNEQYF.